This TCR beta chain was identified in a study of cytomegalovirus exposure and HLA in healthy donors. General study findings and limits: Later on, analysis showed that most CMV-associated TCR beta chains appeared to be HLA-restricted.

Details on this clone: The antigen is undetermined.

Though probably carrying unrecorded immune exposures, donors were nominally healthy at sampling. V gave up 5 bases and J gave up 3 bases, with 11 bases separating them. Germline V gives CDR1 LGHNA, CDR2 YSLEER. The CDR3 has 13 amino acids. PCR used 60 Vbeta primers and 13 Jbeta primers. The assay was immunoSEQ multiplex PCR, and TCRdb's table has in-frame clones only and misses some. The sample has 100,000 to 150,000 clones, and its top ten clones hold approximately 1.8%. The chain is built from TRBV4-3 and TRBJ2-7; D is unresolved. The sequence derives from a man between 18 and 29 years old in good health and CMV-seronegative. Sequences were obtained from PBMCs. The CDR3 DNA follows: TGCGCCAGCAGCTCCTTCTCGGGCTACGAGCAGTACTTC. It is translated as CASSSFSGYEQYF.